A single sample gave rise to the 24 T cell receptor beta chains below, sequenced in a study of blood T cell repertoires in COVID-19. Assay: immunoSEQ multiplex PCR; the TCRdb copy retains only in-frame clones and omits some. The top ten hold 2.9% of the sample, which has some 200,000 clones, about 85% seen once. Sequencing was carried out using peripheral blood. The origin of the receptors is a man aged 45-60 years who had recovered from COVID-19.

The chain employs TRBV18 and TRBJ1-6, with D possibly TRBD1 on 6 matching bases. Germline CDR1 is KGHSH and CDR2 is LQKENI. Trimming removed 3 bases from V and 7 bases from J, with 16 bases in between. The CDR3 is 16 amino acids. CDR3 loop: CASSPTGNTANSPLHF. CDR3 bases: TGTGCCAGCTCACCGACAGGAAATACAGCGAATTCACCCCTCCACTTT.

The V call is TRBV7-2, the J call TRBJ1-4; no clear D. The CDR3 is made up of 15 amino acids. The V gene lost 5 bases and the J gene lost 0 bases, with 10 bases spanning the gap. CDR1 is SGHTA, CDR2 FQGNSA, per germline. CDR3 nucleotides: TGTGCCAGCAGCCAAAGGAGTGCAACTAATGAAAAACTGTTTTTT. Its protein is CASSQRSATNEKLFF.

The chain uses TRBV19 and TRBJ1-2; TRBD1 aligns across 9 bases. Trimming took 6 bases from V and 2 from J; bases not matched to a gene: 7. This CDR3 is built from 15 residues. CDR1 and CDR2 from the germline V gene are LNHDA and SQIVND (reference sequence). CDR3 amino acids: CASSTGTGRNYGYTF. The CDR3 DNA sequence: TGTGCCAGTAGCACCGGGACAGGGAGGAACTATGGCTACACCTTC.

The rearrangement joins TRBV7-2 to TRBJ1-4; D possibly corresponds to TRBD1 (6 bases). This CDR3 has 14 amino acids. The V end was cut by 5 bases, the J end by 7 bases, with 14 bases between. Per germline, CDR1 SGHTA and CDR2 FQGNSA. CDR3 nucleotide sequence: TGTGCCAGCAGCCTCTCCTACAGGGTTGAAAAACTGTTTTTT. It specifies CASSLSYRVEKLFF.

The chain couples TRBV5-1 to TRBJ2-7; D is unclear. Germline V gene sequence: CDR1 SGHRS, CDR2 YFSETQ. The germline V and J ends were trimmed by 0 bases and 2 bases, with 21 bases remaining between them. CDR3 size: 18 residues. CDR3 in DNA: TGCGCCAGCAGCTTGGACCAGGTTGCTATTACGAACCCCTACGAGCAGTACTTC. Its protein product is CASSLDQVAITNPYEQYF.

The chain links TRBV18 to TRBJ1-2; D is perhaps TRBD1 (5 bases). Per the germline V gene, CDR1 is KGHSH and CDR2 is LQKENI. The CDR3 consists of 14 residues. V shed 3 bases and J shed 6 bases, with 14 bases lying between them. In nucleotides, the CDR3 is TGTGCCAGCTCACCCAGTAGCAGGGAGGATGGCTACACCTTC. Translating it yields CASSPSSREDGYTF.

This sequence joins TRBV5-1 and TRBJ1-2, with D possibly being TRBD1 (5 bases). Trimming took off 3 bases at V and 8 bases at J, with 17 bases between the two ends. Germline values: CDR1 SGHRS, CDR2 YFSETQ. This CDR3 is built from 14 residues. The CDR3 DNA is TGCGCCAGCAGCTCCCGTGGAGGGGTGGACGGCTACACCTTC. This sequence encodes CASSSRGGVDGYTF.

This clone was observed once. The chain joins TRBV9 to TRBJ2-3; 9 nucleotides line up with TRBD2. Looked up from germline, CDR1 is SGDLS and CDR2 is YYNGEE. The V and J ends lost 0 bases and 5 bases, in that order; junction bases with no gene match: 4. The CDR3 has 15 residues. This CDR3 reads CASSVGSGRLDTQYF. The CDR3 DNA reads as TGTGCCAGCAGCGTAGGTAGCGGGAGACTAGATACGCAGTATTTT.

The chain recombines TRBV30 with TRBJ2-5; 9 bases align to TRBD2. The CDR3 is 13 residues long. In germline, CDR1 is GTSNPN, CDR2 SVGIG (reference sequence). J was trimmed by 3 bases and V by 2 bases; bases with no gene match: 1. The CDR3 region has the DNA TGTGCCTGGAGTCGACTAGCGGAAGAGACCCAGTACTTC. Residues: CAWSRLAEETQYF.

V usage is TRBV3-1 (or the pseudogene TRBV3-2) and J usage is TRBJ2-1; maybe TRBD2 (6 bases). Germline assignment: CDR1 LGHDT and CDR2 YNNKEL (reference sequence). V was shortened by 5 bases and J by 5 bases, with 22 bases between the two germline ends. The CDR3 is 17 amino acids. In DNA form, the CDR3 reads TGTGCCAGCAGCGTATTTCGGAGGGCCGGGAGAAACAATGAGCAGTTCTTC. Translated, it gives CASSVFRRAGRNNEQFF.

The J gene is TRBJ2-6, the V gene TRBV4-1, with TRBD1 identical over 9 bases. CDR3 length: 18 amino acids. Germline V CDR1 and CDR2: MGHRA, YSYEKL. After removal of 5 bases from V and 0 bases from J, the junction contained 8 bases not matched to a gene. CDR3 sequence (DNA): TGCGCCAGCAGCGAAGGGACAGGGAGCCTCTCTGGGGCCAACGTCCTGACTTTC. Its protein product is CASSEGTGSLSGANVLTF.

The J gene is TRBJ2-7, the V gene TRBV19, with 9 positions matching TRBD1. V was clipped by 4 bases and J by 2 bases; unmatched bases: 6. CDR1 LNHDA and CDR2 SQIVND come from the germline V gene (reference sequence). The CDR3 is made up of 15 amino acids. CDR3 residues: CASSNEGTGTYEQYF. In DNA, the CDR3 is TGTGCCAGTAGTAATGAGGGGACAGGGACCTACGAGCAGTACTTC.

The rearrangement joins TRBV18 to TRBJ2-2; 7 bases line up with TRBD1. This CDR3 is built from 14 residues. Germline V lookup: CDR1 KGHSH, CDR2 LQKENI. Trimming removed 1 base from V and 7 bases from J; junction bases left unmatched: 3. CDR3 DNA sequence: TGTGCCAGCTCACCACAGGGGGCGAACGGGGAGCTGTTTTTT. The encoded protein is CASSPQGANGELFF.

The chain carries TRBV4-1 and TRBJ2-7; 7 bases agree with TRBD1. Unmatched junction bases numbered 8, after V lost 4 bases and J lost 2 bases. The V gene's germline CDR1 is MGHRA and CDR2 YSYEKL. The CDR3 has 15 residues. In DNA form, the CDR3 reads TGCGCCAGCAGCCCGAGGGACAGAGATCCCTACGAGCAGTACTTC. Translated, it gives CASSPRDRDPYEQYF.

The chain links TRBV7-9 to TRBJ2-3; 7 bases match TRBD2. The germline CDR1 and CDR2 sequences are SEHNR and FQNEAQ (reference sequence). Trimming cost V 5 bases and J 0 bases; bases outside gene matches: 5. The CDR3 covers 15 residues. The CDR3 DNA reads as TGTGCCAGCAGCAGACTAGCTCCGAGCACAGATACGCAGTATTTT. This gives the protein CASSRLAPSTDTQYF.

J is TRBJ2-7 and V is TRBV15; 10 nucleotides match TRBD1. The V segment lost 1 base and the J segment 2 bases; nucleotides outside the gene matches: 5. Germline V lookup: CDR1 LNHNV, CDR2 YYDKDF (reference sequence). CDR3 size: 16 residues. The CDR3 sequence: CATSRGPGTGAYEQYF. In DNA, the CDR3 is TGTGCCACCAGCAGAGGCCCCGGGACAGGGGCCTACGAGCAGTACTTC.

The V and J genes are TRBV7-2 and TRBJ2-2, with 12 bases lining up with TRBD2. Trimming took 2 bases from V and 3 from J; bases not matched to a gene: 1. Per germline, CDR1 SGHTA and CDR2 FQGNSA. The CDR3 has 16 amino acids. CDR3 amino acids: CASSLTSGRHTGELFF. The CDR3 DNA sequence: TGTGCCAGCAGCTTAACTAGCGGGAGGCACACCGGGGAGCTGTTTTTT. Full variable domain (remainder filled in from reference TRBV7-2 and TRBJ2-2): GAGVSQSPSNKVTEKGKDVELRCDPISGHTALYWYRQSLGQGLEFLIYFQGNSAPDKSGLPSDRFSAERTGGSVSTLTIQRTQQEDSAVYLCASSLTSGRHTGELFFGEGSRLTVL.

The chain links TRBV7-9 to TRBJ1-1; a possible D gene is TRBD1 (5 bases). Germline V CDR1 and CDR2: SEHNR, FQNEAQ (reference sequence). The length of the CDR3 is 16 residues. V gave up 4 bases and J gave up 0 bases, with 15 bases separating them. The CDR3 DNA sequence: TGTGCCAGCAGCTCCGGACGGGACTCCATGAACACTGAAGCTTTCTTT. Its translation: CASSSGRDSMNTEAFF. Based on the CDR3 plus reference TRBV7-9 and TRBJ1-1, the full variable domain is DTGVSQNPRHKITKRGQNVTFRCDPISEHNRLYWYRQTLGQGPEFLTYFQNEAQLEKSRLLSDRFSAERPKGSFSTLEIQRTEQGDSAMYLCASSSGRDSMNTEAFFGQGTRLTVV.

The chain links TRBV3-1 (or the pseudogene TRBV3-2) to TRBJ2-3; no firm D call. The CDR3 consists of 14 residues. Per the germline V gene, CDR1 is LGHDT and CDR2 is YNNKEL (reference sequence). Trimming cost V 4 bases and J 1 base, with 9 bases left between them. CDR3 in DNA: TGTGCCAGCAGCCGGGTGAGCGGCACAGATACGCAGTATTTT. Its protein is CASSRVSGTDTQYF.

As DNA, the CDR3 is TGCGCCAGCAGCCCCCAAGCGGGAGTGGGAACCTACGAGCAGTACTTC. This translates into CASSPQAGVGTYEQYF. V usage is TRBV5-1 and J usage is TRBJ2-7; 8 bases are shared with TRBD2. Germline V gene data show CDR1 as SGHRS and CDR2 as YFSETQ. The CDR3 consists of 16 residues. V lost 4 bases, J lost 2 bases, and 11 bases stayed unmatched.

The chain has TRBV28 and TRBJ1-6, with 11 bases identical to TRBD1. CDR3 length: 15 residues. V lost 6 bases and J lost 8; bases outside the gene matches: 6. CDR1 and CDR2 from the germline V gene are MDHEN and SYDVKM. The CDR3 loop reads CASRPVGQGDSPLHF. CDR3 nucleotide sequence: TGTGCCAGCAGACCCGTGGGACAGGGGGATTCACCCCTCCACTTT.

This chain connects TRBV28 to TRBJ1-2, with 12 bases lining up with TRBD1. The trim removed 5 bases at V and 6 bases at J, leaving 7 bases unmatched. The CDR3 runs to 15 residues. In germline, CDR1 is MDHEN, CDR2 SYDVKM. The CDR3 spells CASSDAGQGANGYTF. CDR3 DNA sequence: TGTGCCAGCAGTGATGCGGGACAGGGGGCTAATGGCTACACCTTC.

CDR3 residues: CASSIQMNTEAFF. For the CDR3, the DNA is TGTGCCAGCAGTATTCAAATGAACACTGAAGCTTTCTTT. This chain connects TRBV28 to TRBJ1-1, with D unclear. The V gene lost 5 bases and the J gene lost 0 bases, with 7 bases spanning the gap. The CDR3 totals 13 residues. Germline V lookup: CDR1 MDHEN, CDR2 SYDVKM.

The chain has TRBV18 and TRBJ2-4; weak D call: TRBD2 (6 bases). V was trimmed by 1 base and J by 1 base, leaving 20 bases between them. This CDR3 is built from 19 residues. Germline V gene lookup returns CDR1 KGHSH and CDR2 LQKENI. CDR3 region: CASSPLDGSRSGAKNIQYF. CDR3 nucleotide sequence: TGTGCCAGCTCACCACTAGACGGGAGTAGGAGTGGGGCCAAAAACATTCAGTACTTC.